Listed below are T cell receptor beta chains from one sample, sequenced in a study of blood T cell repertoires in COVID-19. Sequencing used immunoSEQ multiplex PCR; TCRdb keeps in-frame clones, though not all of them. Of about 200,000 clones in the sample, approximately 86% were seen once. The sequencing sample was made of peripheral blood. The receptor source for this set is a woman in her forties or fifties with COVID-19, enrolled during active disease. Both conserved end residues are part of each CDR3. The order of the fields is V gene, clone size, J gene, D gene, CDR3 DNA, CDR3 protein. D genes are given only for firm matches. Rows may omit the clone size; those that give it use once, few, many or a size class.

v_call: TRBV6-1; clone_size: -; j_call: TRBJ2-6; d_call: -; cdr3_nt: TGTGCCAGCAGTGATGATGCAGGGGTCTTCTCTGGGGCCAACGTCCTGACTTTC; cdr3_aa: CASSDDAGVFSGANVLTF
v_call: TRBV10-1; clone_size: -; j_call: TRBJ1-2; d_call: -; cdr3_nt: TGCGCCAGCAGTGCGTTCCCCCAGAACGGCTACACCTTC; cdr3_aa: CASSAFPQNGYTF
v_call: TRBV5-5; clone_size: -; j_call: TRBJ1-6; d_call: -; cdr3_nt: TGTGCCAGCAGCCCAGGGAACTCCTATAATTCACCCCTCCACTTT; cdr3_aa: CASSPGNSYNSPLHF
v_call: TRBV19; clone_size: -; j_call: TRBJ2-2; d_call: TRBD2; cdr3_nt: TGTGCCAGTAGTATTCAAGGGACTAGATCCGGGGAGCTGTTTTTT; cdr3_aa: CASSIQGTRSGELFF
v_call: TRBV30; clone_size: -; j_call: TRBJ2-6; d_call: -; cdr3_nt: TGTGCCTGGACCAGATGGGGGGTTAGTGGGGCCAACGTCCTGACTTTC; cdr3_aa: CAWTRWGVSGANVLTF
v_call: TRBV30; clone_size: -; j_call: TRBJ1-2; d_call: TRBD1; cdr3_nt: TGTGCCTGGGCCAGGACAGGTGCTAACTATGGCTACACCTTC; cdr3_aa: CAWARTGANYGYTF
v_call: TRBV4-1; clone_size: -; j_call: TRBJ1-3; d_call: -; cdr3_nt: TGCGCCAGCAGCCAACCCTCTAGGGGGGGAAACACCATATATTTT; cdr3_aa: CASSQPSRGGNTIYF
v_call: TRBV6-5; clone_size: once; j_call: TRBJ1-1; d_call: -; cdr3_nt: TGTGCCAGCAAAACAAATGTACAGGGAGGGACTGAAGCTTTCTTT; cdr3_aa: CASKTNVQGGTEAFF
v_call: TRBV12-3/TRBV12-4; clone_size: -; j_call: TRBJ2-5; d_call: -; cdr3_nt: TGTGCCAGCAGCGAGGCTTTGGAGACCCAGTACTTC; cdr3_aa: CASSEALETQYF
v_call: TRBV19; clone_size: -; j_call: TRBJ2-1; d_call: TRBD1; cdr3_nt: TGTGCCAGTAACAGGGGCCCCTACAATGAGCAGTTCTTC; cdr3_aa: CASNRGPYNEQFF
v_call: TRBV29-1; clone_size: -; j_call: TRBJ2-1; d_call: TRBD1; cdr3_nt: TGCAGCGTTGCCCCCCCGGGACAGGGGAGGTCCTACAATGAGCAGTTCTTC; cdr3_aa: CSVAPPGQGRSYNEQFF
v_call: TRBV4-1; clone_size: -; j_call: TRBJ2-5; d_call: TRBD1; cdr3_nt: TGCGCCAGCAGCCCCGGCGGGACAGGGGGGAGGGAGACCCAGTACTTC; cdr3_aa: CASSPGGTGGRETQYF
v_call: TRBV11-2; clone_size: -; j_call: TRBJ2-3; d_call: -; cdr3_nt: TGTGCCAGCAGCCCCACTGGCGGACTAATCCTAGATACGCAGTATTTT; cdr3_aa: CASSPTGGLILDTQYF
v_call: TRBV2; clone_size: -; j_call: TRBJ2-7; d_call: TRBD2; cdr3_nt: TGTGCCAGCGGAAGCGGGGGTTACGAGCAGTACTTC; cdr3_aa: CASGSGGYEQYF
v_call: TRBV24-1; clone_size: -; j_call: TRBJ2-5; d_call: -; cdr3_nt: TGTGCCACCAGTCACCTATCGACAGGCCTCCAAGAGACCCAGTACTTC; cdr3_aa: CATSHLSTGLQETQYF
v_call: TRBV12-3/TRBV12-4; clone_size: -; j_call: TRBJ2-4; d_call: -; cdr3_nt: TGTGCCAGCAGTCTCGGGAGTAACATTCAGTACTTC; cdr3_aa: CASSLGSNIQYF
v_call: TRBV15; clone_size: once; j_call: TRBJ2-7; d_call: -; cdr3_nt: TGTGCCACCAGCAGAGAGTGGTTGCAGGGGGAGGACGAGCAGTACTTC; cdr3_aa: CATSREWLQGEDEQYF
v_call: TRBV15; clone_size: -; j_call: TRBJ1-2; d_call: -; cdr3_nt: TGTGCCACCAGCAGACAACTGGACAGTAGCTACACCTTC; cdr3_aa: CATSRQLDSSYTF
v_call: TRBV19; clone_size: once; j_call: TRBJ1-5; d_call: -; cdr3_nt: TGTGCCAGTAGTATCAGTCAGGGTAATCAGCCCCAGCATTTT; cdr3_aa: CASSISQGNQPQHF
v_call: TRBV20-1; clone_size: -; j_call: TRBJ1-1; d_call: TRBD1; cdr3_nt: TGCAGTGCTAGTTTCAGGGGGCGAAAAGACACTGAAGCTTTCTTT; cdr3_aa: CSASFRGRKDTEAFF
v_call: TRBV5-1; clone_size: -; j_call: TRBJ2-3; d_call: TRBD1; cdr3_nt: TGCGCCAGCAGCTTCCGGGACAGGGGGCTAGCAGATACGCAGTATTTT; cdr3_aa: CASSFRDRGLADTQYF
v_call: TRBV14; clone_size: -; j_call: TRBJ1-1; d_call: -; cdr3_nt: TGTGCCAGCAGCCAGTTGGGGCTCCGGACTGAAGCTTTCTTT; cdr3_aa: CASSQLGLRTEAFF
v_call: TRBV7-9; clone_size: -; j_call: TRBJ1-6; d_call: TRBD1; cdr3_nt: TGTGCCAGCAGCTTAATTACAGGGGACAGGAGTTCACCCCTCCACTTT; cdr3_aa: CASSLITGDRSSPLHF
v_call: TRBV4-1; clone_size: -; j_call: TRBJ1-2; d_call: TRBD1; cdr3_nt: TGCGCCAGCAGCCATTTAACAGGGGGCGACTATGGCTACACCTTC; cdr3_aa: CASSHLTGGDYGYTF
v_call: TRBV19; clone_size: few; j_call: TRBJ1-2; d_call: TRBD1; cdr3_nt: TGTGCCAGTAGCCTGGGACAGGGGGCGGGTGGCTACACCTTC; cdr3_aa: CASSLGQGAGGYTF
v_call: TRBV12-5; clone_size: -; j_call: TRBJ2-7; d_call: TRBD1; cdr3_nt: TGTGCTAGTGGGAAGCACCCCCCTGGACAGGGGTACCACGAGCAGTACTTC; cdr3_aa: CASGKHPPGQGYHEQYF
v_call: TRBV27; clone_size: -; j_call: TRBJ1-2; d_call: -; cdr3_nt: TGTGCCAGCAGTTTCACAGGACACAAGGCCTCTAACTATGGCTACACCTTC; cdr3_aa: CASSFTGHKASNYGYTF
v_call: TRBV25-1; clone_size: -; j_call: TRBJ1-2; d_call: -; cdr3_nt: TGTGCCAGCAGTGACGGGGGGAGGGGGATCTATGGCTACACCTTC; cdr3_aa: CASSDGGRGIYGYTF
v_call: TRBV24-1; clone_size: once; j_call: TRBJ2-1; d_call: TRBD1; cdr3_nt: TGTGCCACCAGTGAATCCCCTCGAAAAGAGAGGGACAGGTATATCGATGAGCAGTTCTTC; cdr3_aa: CATSESPRKERDRYIDEQFF
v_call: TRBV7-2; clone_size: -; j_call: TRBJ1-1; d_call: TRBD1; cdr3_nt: TGTGCCAGCGCTCGGGACAGGATGAACACTGAAGCTTTCTTT; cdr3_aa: CASARDRMNTEAFF
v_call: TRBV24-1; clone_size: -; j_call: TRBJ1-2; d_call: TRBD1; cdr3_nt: TGTGCCACCAGTGGCCCTCAGGGGGCGTCTAACTATGGCTACACCTTC; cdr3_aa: CATSGPQGASNYGYTF
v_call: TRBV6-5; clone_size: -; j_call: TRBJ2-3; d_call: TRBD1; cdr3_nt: TGTGCCAGCAGTTATCAGACAGGGGGGGCGGATACGCAGTATTTT; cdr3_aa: CASSYQTGGADTQYF
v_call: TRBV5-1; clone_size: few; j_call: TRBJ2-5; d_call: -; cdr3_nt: TGCGCCAGCAGCCAGGACAGGGTGGCTACTAGCGGGGAGACCCAGTACTTC; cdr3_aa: CASSQDRVATSGETQYF
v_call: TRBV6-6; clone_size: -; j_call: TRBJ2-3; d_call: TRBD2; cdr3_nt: TGTGCCAGCAGTTACGACCGTAGCGGGGCGGATACGCAGTATTTT; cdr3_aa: CASSYDRSGADTQYF
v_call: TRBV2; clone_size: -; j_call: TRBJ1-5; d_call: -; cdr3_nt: TGTGCCAGCAGTGGCCTAGGGAGGAATCAGCCCCAGCATTTT; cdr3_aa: CASSGLGRNQPQHF
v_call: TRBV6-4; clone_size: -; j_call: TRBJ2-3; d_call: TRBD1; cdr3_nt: TGTGCCAGCAGTGAATTCGGGACAGCCAGCACAGATACGCAGTATTTT; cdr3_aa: CASSEFGTASTDTQYF
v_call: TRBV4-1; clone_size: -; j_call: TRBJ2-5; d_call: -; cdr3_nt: TGCGCCAGCAGCCAAAACCAGGTGGAAGAGACCCAGTACTTC; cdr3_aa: CASSQNQVEETQYF
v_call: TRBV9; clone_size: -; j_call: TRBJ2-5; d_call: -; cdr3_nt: TGTGCCAGCAGCGTAAGGGGAGAGACCCAGTACTTC; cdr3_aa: CASSVRGETQYF
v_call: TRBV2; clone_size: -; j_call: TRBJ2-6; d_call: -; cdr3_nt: TGTGCCAGCAGAAAGGGGGGGGGCCTGTTCCATCCTGGGGCCAACGTCCTGACTTTC; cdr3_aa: CASRKGGGLFHPGANVLTF
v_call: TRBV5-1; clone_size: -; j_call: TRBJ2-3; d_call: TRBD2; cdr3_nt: TGCGCCAGCAGCTTGGCGGGAGGGCGCACAGATACGCAGTATTTT; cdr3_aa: CASSLAGGRTDTQYF
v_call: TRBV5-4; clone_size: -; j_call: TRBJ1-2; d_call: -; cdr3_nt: TGTGCCAGCAGCTTAGCGGGGGGCGCGGGTGGCTACACCTTC; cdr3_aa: CASSLAGGAGGYTF
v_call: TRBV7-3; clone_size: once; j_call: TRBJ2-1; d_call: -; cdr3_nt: TGTGCCAGCAGCTTAAGCGGCGGGGAGTACAATGAGCAGTTCTTC; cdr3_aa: CASSLSGGEYNEQFF